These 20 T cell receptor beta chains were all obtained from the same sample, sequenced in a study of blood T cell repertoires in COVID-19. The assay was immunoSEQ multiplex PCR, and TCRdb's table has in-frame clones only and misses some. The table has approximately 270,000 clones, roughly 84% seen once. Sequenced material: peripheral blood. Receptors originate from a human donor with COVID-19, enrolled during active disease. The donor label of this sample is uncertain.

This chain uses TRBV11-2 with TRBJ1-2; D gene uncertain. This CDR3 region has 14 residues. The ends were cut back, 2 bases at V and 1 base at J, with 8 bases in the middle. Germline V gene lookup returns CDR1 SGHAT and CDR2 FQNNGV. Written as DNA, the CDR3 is TGTGCCAGCAGCTTACTTAACAGTAACTATGGCTACACCTTC. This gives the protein CASSLLNSNYGYTF. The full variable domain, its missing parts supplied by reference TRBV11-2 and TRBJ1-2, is EAGVAQSPRYKIIEKRQSVAFWCNPISGHATLYWYQQILGQGPKLLIQFQNNGVVDDSQLPKDRFSAERLKGVDSTLKIQPAKLEDSAVYLCASSLLNSNYGYTFGSGTRLTVV.

The CDR3 coding sequence is TGTGCCAGCAGTCCCCGGACAGGGAGGGGTGCAACTAATGAAAAACTGTTTTTT. It specifies CASSPRTGRGATNEKLFF. The chain has TRBV28 and TRBJ1-4; TRBD1 matches at 8 bases. Germline CDR1 reads MDHEN; CDR2 reads SYDVKM. CDR3 length equals 18 residues. Unmatched junction bases numbered 11, after V lost 5 bases and J lost 0 bases.

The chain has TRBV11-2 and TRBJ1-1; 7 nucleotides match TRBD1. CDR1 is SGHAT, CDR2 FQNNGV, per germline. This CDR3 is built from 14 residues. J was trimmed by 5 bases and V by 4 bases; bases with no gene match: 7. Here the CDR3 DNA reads TGTGCCAGCAGCTCTACAGGGGATTGGACTGAAGCTTTCTTT. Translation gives CASSSTGDWTEAFF. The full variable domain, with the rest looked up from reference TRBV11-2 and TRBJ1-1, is EAGVAQSPRYKIIEKRQSVAFWCNPISGHATLYWYQQILGQGPKLLIQFQNNGVVDDSQLPKDRFSAERLKGVDSTLKIQPAKLEDSAVYLCASSSTGDWTEAFFGQGTRLTVV.

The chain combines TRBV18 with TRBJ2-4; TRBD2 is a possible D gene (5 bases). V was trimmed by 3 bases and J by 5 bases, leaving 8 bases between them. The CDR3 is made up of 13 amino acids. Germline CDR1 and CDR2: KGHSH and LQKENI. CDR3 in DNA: TGTGCCAGCTCACCCTCCGGGGAAAACATTCAGTACTTC. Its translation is CASSPSGENIQYF.

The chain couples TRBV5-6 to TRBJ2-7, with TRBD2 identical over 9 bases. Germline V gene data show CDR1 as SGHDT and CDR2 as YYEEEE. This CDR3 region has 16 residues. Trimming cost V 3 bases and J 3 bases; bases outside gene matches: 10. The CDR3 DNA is TGTGCCAGCAGCTCTATACCGGGACTAGCCCTCTACGAGCAGTACTTC. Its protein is CASSSIPGLALYEQYF.

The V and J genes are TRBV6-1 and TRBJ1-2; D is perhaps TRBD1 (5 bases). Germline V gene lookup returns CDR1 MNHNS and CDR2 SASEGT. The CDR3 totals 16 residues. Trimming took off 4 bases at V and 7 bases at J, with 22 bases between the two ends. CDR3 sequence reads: CASSADPGTRRGGYTF. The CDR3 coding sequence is TGTGCCAGCAGTGCAGATCCCGGGACCCGGCGGGGTGGCTACACCTTC.

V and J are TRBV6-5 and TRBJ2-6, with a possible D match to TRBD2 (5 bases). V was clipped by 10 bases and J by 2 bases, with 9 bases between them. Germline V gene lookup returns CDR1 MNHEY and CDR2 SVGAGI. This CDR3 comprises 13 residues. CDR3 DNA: TGTGCCACTGAGAGGGCTGGGGCCAACGTCCTGACTTTC. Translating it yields CATERAGANVLTF.

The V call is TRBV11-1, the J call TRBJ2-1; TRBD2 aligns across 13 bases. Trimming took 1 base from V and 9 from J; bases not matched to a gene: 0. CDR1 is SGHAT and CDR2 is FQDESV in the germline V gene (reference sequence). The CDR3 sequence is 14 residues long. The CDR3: CASSLGTSGSEQFF. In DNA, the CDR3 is TGTGCCAGCAGCTTAGGGACTAGCGGGAGTGAGCAGTTCTTC.

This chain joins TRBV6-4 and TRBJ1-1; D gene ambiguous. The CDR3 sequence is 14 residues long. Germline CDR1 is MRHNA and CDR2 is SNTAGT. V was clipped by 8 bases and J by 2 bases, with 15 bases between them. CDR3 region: CASRVDSFNTEAFF. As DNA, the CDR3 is TGTGCCAGCCGTGTAGATAGCTTCAACACTGAAGCTTTCTTT.

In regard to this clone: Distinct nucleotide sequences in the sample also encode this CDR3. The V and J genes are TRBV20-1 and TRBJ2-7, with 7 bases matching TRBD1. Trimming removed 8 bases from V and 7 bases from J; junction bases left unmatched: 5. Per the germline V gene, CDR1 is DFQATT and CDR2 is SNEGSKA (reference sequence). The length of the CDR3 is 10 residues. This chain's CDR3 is CSPRGREQYF. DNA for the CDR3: TGCAGTCCCAGGGGGAGAGAGCAGTACTTC.

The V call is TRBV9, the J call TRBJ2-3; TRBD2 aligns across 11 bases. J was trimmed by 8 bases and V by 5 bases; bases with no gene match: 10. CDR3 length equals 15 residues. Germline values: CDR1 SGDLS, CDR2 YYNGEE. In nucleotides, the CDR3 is TGTGCCAGCAGTGGTACTAGCGGGAGTCTTGGTACGCAGTATTTT. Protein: CASSGTSGSLGTQYF.

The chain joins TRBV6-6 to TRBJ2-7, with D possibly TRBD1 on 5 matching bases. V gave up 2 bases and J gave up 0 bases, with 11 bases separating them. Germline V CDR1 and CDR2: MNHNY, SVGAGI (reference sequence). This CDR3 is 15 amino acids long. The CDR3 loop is CASSYRQQYSYEQYF. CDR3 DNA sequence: TGTGCCAGCAGTTACAGACAGCAATACTCCTACGAGCAGTACTTC.

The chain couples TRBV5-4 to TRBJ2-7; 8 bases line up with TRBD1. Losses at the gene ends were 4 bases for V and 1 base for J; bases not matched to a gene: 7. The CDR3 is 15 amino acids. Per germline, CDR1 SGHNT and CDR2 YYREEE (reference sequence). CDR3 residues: CASSPWTGTSYEQYF. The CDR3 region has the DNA TGTGCCAGCAGCCCATGGACAGGGACATCCTACGAGCAGTACTTC.

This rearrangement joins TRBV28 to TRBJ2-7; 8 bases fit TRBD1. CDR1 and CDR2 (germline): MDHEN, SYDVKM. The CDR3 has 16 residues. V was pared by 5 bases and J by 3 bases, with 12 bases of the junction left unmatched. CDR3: CASSRPRQGQLYEQYF. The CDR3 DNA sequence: TGTGCCAGCAGTCGGCCCCGACAGGGGCAACTCTACGAGCAGTACTTC.

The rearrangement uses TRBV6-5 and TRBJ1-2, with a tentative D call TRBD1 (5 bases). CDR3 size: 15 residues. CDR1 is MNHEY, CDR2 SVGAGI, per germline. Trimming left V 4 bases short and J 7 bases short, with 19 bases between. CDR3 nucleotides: TGTGCCAGCAGTTTAACCCGGGGGAAGGTTAGTGGCTACACCTTC. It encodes CASSLTRGKVSGYTF.

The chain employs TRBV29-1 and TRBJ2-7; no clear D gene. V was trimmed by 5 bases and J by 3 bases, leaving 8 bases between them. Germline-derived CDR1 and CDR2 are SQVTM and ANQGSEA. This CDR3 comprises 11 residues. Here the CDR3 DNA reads TGCAGCGTTCTGAGCAACTACGAGCAGTACTTC. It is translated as CSVLSNYEQYF.

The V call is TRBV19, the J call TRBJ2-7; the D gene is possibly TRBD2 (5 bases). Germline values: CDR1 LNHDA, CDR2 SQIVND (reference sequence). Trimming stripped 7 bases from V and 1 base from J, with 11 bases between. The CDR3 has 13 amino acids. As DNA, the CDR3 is TGTGCCAGTACACCTCCGGGGTCCTACGAGCAGTACTTC. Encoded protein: CASTPPGSYEQYF.

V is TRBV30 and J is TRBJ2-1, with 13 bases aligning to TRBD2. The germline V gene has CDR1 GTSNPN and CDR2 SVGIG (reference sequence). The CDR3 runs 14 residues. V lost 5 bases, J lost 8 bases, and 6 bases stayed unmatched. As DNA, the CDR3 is TGTGCCTGGCCTCGGACTAGCGGGAGCCATGAGCAGTTCTTC. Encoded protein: CAWPRTSGSHEQFF.

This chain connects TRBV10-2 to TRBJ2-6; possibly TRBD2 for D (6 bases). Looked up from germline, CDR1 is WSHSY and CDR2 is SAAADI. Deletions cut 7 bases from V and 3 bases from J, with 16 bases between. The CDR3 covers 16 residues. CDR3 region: CASTKNGGFGANVLTF. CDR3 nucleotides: TGCGCCAGCACCAAAAACGGGGGTTTTGGGGCCAACGTCCTGACTTTC.

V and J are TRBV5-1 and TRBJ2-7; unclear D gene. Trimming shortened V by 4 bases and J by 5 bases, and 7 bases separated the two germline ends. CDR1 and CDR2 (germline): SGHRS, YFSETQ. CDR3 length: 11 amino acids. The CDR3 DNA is TGCGCCAGCAGCCTTCTCGACGAGCAGTACTTC. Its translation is CASSLLDEQYF.